Sequencing of this TCR beta chain was carried out in a study of control samples from healthy donors and cancer patients. Germline V gene lookup returns CDR1 SGHDT and CDR2 YYEEEE. This CDR3 region has 14 residues. The V end was cut by 1 base, the J end by 1 base, with 8 bases between. This table comes from immunoSEQ multiplex PCR, and its TCRdb copy is limited to in-frame clones, with some not included. The table includes about 97,000 clones, 92% detected once. This TCR came from a woman aged 18 to 35 in good health. The sample taken for sequencing was blood. The chain is built from TRBV5-6 and TRBJ1-2; D is unclear. The CDR3 is CASSLSYSNYGYTF. CDR3 bases: TGTGCCAGCAGCTTGTCGTACAGTAACTATGGCTACACCTTC.